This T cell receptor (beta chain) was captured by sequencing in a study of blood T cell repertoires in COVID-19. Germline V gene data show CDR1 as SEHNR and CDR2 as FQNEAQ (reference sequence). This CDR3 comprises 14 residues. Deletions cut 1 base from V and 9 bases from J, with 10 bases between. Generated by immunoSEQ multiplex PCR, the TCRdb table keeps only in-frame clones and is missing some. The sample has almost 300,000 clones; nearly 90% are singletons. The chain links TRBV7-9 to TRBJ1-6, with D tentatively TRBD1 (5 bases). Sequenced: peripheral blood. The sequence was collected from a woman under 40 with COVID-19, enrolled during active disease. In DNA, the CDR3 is TGTGCCAGCAGCTTAGATGGCAGGGCTTCACCCCTCCACTTT. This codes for CASSLDGRASPLHF.